Described below is a single TCR beta chain sequence and its context. Its antigen remains unknown. The sample belongs to a study of cytomegalovirus exposure and HLA in healthy donors. Study observations and caveats: Later, an analysis showed that TCR beta chains associated with HLA were more clonally expanded than others that were equally common.

The germline gives CDR1 SQVTM, CDR2 ANQGSEA. V lost 6 bases and J lost 3, with 15 bases in between. CDR3 length: 14 residues. Amplification used 60 Vbeta primers and 13 Jbeta primers. The repertoire was sequenced with immunoSEQ multiplex PCR; TCRdb's copy has only in-frame clones and lacks some. Among about 210,000 clones, roughly 90% were seen once, and the ten largest hold approximately 0.31%. The chain combines TRBV29-1 with TRBJ2-1; D perhaps matches TRBD1 (6 bases). This clonotype was obtained from a woman aged 25 to 39 in good health and CMV-seronegative. What was sequenced was PBMCs. DNA for the CDR3: TGCAGCGTGGGGTCAGGGGTAGGCTACAATGAGCAGTTCTTC. Amino acids: CSVGSGVGYNEQFF.